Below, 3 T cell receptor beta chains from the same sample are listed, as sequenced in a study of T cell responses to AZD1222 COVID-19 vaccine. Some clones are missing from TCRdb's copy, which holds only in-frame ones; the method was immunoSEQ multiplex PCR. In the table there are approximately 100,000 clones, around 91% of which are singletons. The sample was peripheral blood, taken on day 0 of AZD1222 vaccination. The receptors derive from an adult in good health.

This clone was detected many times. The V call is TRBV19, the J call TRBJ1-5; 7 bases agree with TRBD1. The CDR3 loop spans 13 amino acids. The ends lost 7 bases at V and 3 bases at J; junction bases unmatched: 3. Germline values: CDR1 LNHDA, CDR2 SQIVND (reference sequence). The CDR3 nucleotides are TGTGCCAGTACGGGACAGTTCAATCAGCCCCAGCATTTT. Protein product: CASTGQFNQPQHF.

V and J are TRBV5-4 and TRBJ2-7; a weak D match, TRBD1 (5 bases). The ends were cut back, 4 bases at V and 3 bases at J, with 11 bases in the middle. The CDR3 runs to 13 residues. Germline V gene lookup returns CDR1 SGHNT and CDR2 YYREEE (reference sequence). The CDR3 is CASSDRQNYEQYF. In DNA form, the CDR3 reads TGTGCCAGCAGCGACCGACAGAACTACGAGCAGTACTTC. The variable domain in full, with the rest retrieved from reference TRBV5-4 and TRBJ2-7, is ETGVTQSPTHLIKTRGQQVTLRCSSQSGHNTVSWYQQALGQGPQFIFQYYREEENGRGNFPPRFSGLQFPNYSSELNVNALELDDSALYLCASSDRQNYEQYFGPGTRLTVT.

The CDR3 bases are TGTGCCAGCAGCCCCCGGAGCCCAGGGCGAGGTCAGCCCCAGCATTTT. Its translation is CASSPRSPGRGQPQHF. V and J are TRBV3-1 (or the pseudogene TRBV3-2) and TRBJ1-5; D perhaps matches TRBD1 (5 bases). Germline V CDR1 and CDR2: LGHDT, YNNKEL (reference sequence). The CDR3 extends over 16 amino acids. V lost 4 bases and J lost 6, with 19 bases in between.